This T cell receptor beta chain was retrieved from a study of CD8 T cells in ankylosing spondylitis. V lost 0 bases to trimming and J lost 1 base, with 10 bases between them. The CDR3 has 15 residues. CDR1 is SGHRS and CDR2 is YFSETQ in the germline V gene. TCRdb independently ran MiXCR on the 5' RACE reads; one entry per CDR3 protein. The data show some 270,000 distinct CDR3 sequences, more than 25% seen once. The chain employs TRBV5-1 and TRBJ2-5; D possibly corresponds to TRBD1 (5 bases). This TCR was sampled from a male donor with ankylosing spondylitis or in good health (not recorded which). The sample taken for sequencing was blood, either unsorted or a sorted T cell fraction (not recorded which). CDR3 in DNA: TGCGCCAGCAGCTTGGAGGCGACAGCCCAAGAGACCCAGTACTTC. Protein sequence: CASSLEATAQETQYF.